The next 6 T cell receptor beta chains were all read from a single sample in a study of T-cell reconstitution after alpha-beta-depleted transplantation in children. A TCRbeta library incorporating unique molecular identifiers was prepared. TCRdb re-derived calls from the PCR reads in MiXCR, one entry per CDR3 protein. The sample holds about 440,000 distinct CDR3 sequences; over 40% are singletons and the top ten take approximately 25%. Specimen: PBMCs, collected before TCRalphabeta/CD19-depleted stem cell transplant. All receptors derive from a girl aged 2 to 10 with aplastic anemia, due to receive a stem cell transplant.

This clonotype was recorded at least ten times. The rearrangement joins TRBV12-3 or TRBV12-4 to TRBJ2-1; weak D call: TRBD2 (6 bases). The CDR3 length is 17 residues. Trimming took off 8 bases at V and 7 bases at J, with 27 bases between the two ends. The CDR3 reads CASCPSKGTSFINEQFF. The CDR3 nucleotides are TGTGCCAGCTGCCCCTCAAAGGGAACTAGCTTCATTAATGAGCAGTTCTTC.

This sequence joins TRBV2 and TRBJ2-1, with 8 bases lining up with TRBD2. This CDR3 is built from 13 residues. Per germline, CDR1 SNHLY and CDR2 FYNNEI. Unmatched junction bases numbered 4, after V lost 8 bases and J lost 4 bases. The CDR3 region has the DNA TGTGCCAGCTTACTAGCGGAGTACAATGAGCAGTTCTTC. Its translation: CASLLAEYNEQFF.

This clonotype was seen ten or more times. The chain has TRBV7-2 and TRBJ2-4, with D tentatively TRBD1 (7 bases). The CDR3 consists of 14 residues. The germline gives CDR1 SGHTA, CDR2 FQGNSA. Between the trimmed V and J ends, which lost 5 bases and 10 bases, there was a span of 18 bases. The CDR3 DNA is TGTGCCAGCAGCGCGGGACAGCCCCCAGGGATTCAGTACTTC. Amino acids: CASSAGQPPGIQYF.

The chain joins TRBV20-1 to TRBJ1-5, with 10 bases lining up with TRBD1. The CDR3 totals 13 residues. Looked up from germline, CDR1 is DFQATT and CDR2 is SNEGSKA (reference sequence). The CDR3 is CRDGTGDNQPQHF. The CDR3 DNA is TGCAGAGACGGGACAGGGGACAATCAGCCCCAGCATTTT.

This clonotype was counted at least ten times. The J gene is TRBJ2-1, the V gene TRBV29-1, with TRBD2 identical over 8 bases. This CDR3 region has 14 residues. The V gene's germline CDR1 is SQVTM and CDR2 ANQGSEA. Trimming at V came to 2 bases and at J to 0 bases, leaving 0 bases not matched to a gene. CDR3 DNA sequence: TGCAGCGTTGAACTAGCGGGCTCCTACAATGAGCAGTTCTTC. The encoded protein is CSVELAGSYNEQFF.

The V gene is TRBV12-3 or TRBV12-4, the J gene TRBJ2-1; 11 bases are shared with TRBD2. V lost 5 bases and J lost 10; bases outside the gene matches: 19. This CDR3 spans 18 amino acids. The CDR3 here is CASSPEDGLAGGSYEQFF. CDR3 coding DNA: TGTGCCAGCAGTCCCGAGGATGGGCTAGCGGGAGGATCCTACGAGCAGTTCTTC.